This T cell receptor beta chain is from a study of shared clonotypes between healthy human individuals. The study's findings and limits: Relative to their counterparts shared across all four donors, non-shared clonotypes exhibited diminished generation probabilities.

Germline V gene data show CDR1 as MNHEY and CDR2 as SMNVEV (reference sequence). The CDR3 is 10 amino acids. Sequenced by immunoSEQ multiplex PCR; TCRdb stores in-frame clones only, minus some. Of 650,000 to 750,000 clones in the sample, approximately 75% were seen once. Comment on this clone: Its antigen is still unknown.

None of the donors, who were healthy HIV-negative adults, had recently had acute infections or vaccinations. The clonotype comes from a woman aged 25 to 39 in good health. The chain employs TRBV27 and TRBJ2-7; D perhaps matches TRBD1 (6 bases). Material for sequencing was memory CD4+ T cells sorted from blood. Stated subset: CD45RA-negative fraction. DNA for the CDR3: TGTGTCGCAGGGGCCTACGAGCAGTACTTC. This translates into CVAGAYEQYF.